This TCR beta chain was recovered during a study of metastatic and nonmetastatic thyroid tumors. Study-wide context: A comparison of repertoires was made across blood and tumor or nodule tissue from malignant and benign thyroid patients.

Thyroid surgery took place with no prior treatment in any patient. This clone was counted ten times or more. The CDR3 carries no conserved terminal phenylalanine or tryptophan, so it likely arises from a read error. It is unclear where the CDR3 begins or ends on the DNA, so no DNA is shown, and the CDR3 is as TCRdb lists it. Germline V lookup: CDR1 SGDLS, CDR2 YYNGEE. The CDR3 comprises 8 residues, both ends counted. TCRdb reanalyzed the PCR reads with MiXCR. The profile covers around 20,000 clones, with over 10% appearing a single time and approximately 25% taken by the ten largest. The chain is built from TRBV9 and TRBJ2-7; the table gives TRBD1 as D, unverified against the DNA. Material: blood. The clonotype was recovered from a female donor with papillary thyroid cancer or a benign thyroid nodule (not recorded which). Some clones in this sample may be carry-over from other donors' samples. This CDR3 is CASSEEGR.